This record looks at one T cell receptor (beta chain) sequence and its context. The data were taken from a study of shared clonotypes between healthy human individuals. The method was immunoSEQ multiplex PCR; TCRdb's version includes in-frame clones alone and lacks a portion of them. The data contain around 300,000 clones, over 75% of them singletons. This receptor was obtained from a man between 18 and 29 years old in good health. Sequencing input: memory CD8+ T cells sorted from blood. The sample's subset: CD45RO+ cells pooled with CCR7-negative TemRA cells.

Here the CDR3 reads CASSSASGGLDGYTF. The CDR3 coding sequence is TGTGCCAGCAGTTCGGCTTCAGGGGGACTTGATGGCTACACCTTC. The chain employs TRBV6-5 and TRBJ1-2; 7 bases are shared with TRBD1. CDR3 length equals 15 residues. The V gene's germline CDR1 is MNHEY and CDR2 SVGAGI. V lost 4 bases to trimming and J lost 6 bases; unmatched junction nucleotides: 11.